The 11 T cell receptor beta chains presented below share a single source sample, sequenced in a study of blood T cell repertoires in COVID-19. Sequencing was performed with immunoSEQ multiplex PCR; in TCRdb, only in-frame clones are kept and a portion is missing. The sample records 170,000 or so clones, 80% to 90% being singletons. The sequenced sample consisted of peripheral blood. These receptor sequences come from a young woman who had recovered from COVID-19.

The rearrangement joins TRBV12-3 or TRBV12-4 to TRBJ2-7, with 8 bases identical to TRBD1. The CDR3 has 13 residues. Trimming took 6 bases from V and 6 from J; bases not matched to a gene: 7. CDR3 sequence reads: CASSSDRAGEQYF. The CDR3 DNA reads TGTGCCAGCAGCTCGGACAGGGCTGGCGAGCAGTACTTC.

CDR3 DNA: TGTGCCAGCAGCCCGGGGTCCAATGAGCAGTTCTTC. Protein sequence: CASSPGSNEQFF. The chain couples TRBV4-2 to TRBJ2-1, with a possible D match to TRBD2 (5 bases). This CDR3 region has 12 residues. Germline V CDR1 and CDR2: LGHNA, YNFKEQ. Trimming took 4 bases from V and 6 from J, leaving 7 bases between them.

This clone was picked up one time. The V call is TRBV24-1, the J call TRBJ2-1; D unresolved. This CDR3 has 16 amino acids. CDR1 KGHDR and CDR2 SFDVKD come from the germline V gene. Trimming removed 2 bases from V and 1 base from J, with 11 bases in between. As DNA, the CDR3 is TGTGCCACCAGTGATTCGGGTCGAAGTTCCTACAATGAGCAGTTCTTC. Translating gives CATSDSGRSSYNEQFF.

The V call is TRBV6-5, the J call TRBJ1-2; no clear D gene. Deletions cut 0 bases from V and 3 bases from J, with 5 bases between. The V gene's germline CDR1 is MNHEY and CDR2 SVGAGI. This CDR3 spans 13 amino acids. The CDR3 nucleotides are TGTGCCAGCAGTTACTCCGGGTACTATGGCTACACCTTC. Protein: CASSYSGYYGYTF.

J is TRBJ1-1 and V is TRBV6-2 or TRBV6-3, with 12 bases matching TRBD1. The V and J ends lost 0 bases and 5 bases, in that order; junction bases with no gene match: 4. Germline V gives CDR1 MNHEY, CDR2 SVGEGT. This CDR3 is built from 16 residues. The CDR3 reads CASSYSAGQGATEAFF. The CDR3 DNA sequence: TGTGCCAGCAGTTACTCCGCGGGACAGGGGGCTACTGAAGCTTTCTTT.

The rearrangement links TRBV21-1 to TRBJ1-4. TRBV21-1 is annotated as a pseudogene. The CDR3 runs 11 residues. The CDR3 loop is CASSKEPIMFF. DNA for the CDR3: TGTGCCAGCAGCAAGGAGCCTATAATGTTTTTT.

The genes are TRBV2 and TRBJ2-7; a weak D match, TRBD2 (6 bases). The CDR3 extends over 12 amino acids. Per germline, CDR1 SNHLY and CDR2 FYNNEI. Trimming removed 4 bases from V and 3 bases from J, with 7 bases in between. CDR3 nucleotide sequence: TGTGCCAGCAGTGTCGGGAGCTACGAGCAGTACGTC. This translates into CASSVGSYEQYV.

The chain couples TRBV7-2 to TRBJ1-1, with D possibly TRBD1 on 5 matching bases. CDR1 is SGHTA, CDR2 FQGNSA, per germline. This CDR3 has 11 amino acids. The V and J ends lost 4 bases and 8 bases respectively, with 8 bases between them. The chain's CDR3 is CASSWGIEAFF. CDR3 coding DNA: TGTGCCAGCAGCTGGGGCATAGAAGCTTTCTTT.

The chain is built from TRBV4-3 and TRBJ1-2; the match to TRBD1 covers 9 bases. The germline gives CDR1 LGHNA, CDR2 YSLEER. The V and J ends lost 5 bases and 8 bases, in that order; junction bases with no gene match: 6. This CDR3 spans 13 amino acids. The CDR3 DNA reads TGCGCCAGCAGCGCACAGGGGGCGATAGGCTACACCTTC. Its protein is CASSAQGAIGYTF.

This rearrangement joins TRBV2 to TRBJ2-1; the D gene is possibly TRBD2 (6 bases). The CDR3 is 13 residues long. The V end lost 6 bases, the J end lost 3 bases, and 9 bases lay between the germline ends. CDR1 and CDR2 (germline): SNHLY, FYNNEI. The DNA of the CDR3 is TGTGCCAGCAGCGGCGGGATCTACAATGAGCAGTTCTTC. Its translation is CASSGGIYNEQFF.

The genes are TRBV12-5 and TRBJ2-5, with 8 bases lining up with TRBD2. The CDR3 covers 17 residues. The germline CDR1 and CDR2 sequences are LGHNT and FRNRAP. The V segment lost 0 bases and the J segment 2 bases; nucleotides outside the gene matches: 8. DNA of the CDR3: TGTGCTAGTGGTTTGGTAGGGATAGCGGGGATACAAGAGACCCAGTACTTC. Protein: CASGLVGIAGIQETQYF.